This T cell receptor beta chain is from a study of OX40 agonist ivuxolimab in advanced cancers. Study results and limitations: On average, a greater number of expanded clones characterised CD8+ T cells relative to CD4+. Among patients with partial responses at 0.1-3.0 mg/kg, clonal expansion was among the lowest. Dosing at 0.1 to 3.0 mg/kg was accompanied by clonal expansion of CD4+ and CD8+ blood T cells by week 6.

On this clone: The antigen remains unidentified.

This table comes from immunoSEQ multiplex PCR, and its TCRdb copy is limited to in-frame clones, with some not included. The top ten hold more than 0.5% of the sample, which has roughly 77,000 clones, about 84% seen once. Patients were ruled out by autoimmune disease history or systemic immunosuppression. Trimming cost V 3 bases and J 3 bases; bases outside gene matches: 1. The CDR3 is 13 amino acids. Per germline, CDR1 SGDLS and CDR2 YYNGEE. The sequence was collected from an adult with an advanced solid tumor such as melanoma, head and neck, liver or kidney cancer. The rearrangement uses TRBV9 and TRBJ1-2, with 8 bases matching TRBD1. The sequenced sample was CD4+ or CD8+ T cells sorted from blood, obtained in a trial of the OX40 agonist ivuxolimab. Here the CDR3 DNA reads TGTGCCAGCAGCGCAGGGGGCTACTATGGCTACACCTTC. It is translated as CASSAGGYYGYTF.